This T cell receptor beta chain was sequenced in a study of Tregs in tolerant kidney transplant recipients (dated by TCRdb to the late 2010s). For the wider study: Additional Treg samples were obtained by sorting recipient CD4+CD25+CD127- cells from an approximately three-day mixed lymphocyte reaction with belatacept, in some cases after a subsequent roughly 5-day donor restimulation. During sorting of primary belatacept mixed lymphocyte reaction cultures, recipient cells were distinguished from donor cells with antibodies. TCRbeta sequencing was used in the study to identify donor-specific regulatory T cells before combined kidney and bone marrow transplantation, and the identified cells were then tracked after transplant. Several methods of expanding Tregs specific for an allogeneic donor were compared by TCRbeta repertoire sequencing in a few healthy controls. The full study reports these points: Biological reproducibility was not directly addressed, though technical replication error appeared minimal. The most biologically relevant and donor-specific TCRbeta repertoire appeared to be identified by expanding Tregs with activated donor B cells. The study was constrained by small patient numbers, and validation of the findings is required in larger populations and under other immunosuppression protocols.

Blood from healthy controls was obtained either from healthy volunteers or as purchased buffy coats. Healthy control blood was processed to PBMCs by Ficoll density gradient and cryopreserved, and patient PBMCs were collected before and after transplant. Via the germline V gene (reference sequence), CDR1 is MNHEY and CDR2 SMNVEV. Counted from cysteine to phenylalanine, this CDR3 has 13 amino acids. Solely the CDR3 DNA is kept, with 39 bases framed from the first base. V and J are truncated by 6 bases and 2 bases respectively, leaving an intervening sequence of 10 bases. In regard to this clone: The antigen it recognizes is unknown. No much larger clone is present one base from it, and per-base qualities are unavailable.

For TCRbeta CDR3 sequencing, genomic DNA was extracted from sorted cells using the QIAGEN DNeasy Blood and Tissue Kit. High-throughput TCRbeta CDR3 sequencing, which included PCR amplification with bias correction and internal controls, was done commercially through immunoSEQ. From the authors' description of their analysis: Unique productive TCRbeta sequences were defined by CDR3 nucleotide sequence where primers matched, and otherwise by CDR3 amino acid sequence together with Vbeta and Jbeta genes. A sequence counted as donor-reactive if, in CFSE-low cells, the sequence had a frequency of at least 0.01% and was expanded at least 5-fold compared with unstimulated cells. Repertoire divergence was quantified by Jensen-Shannon divergence calculated from the top 100 TCRbeta sequences ranked by frequency. For samples with multiple sequencing runs, sorting error was corrected separately for each run before the runs were pooled. TCRdb limited this immuneACCESS table to in-frame rearrangements with V and J called. A share of clones is missing; checked studies link under half to unresolved V genes, and the rest is unexplained. The V and J calls and clone size come from that table; D and trimming were worked out from the DNA. This sample lists some 15,000 clones; approximately 57% were detected once. More than 2.5% of the sample is in the top ten clones.

Here the chain combines TRBV27 and TRBJ2-5; matching of 6 bases hints at TRBD1 as the D gene. Material for sequencing was Tregs from blood cultured with allogeneic cells. The sequence was obtained from a human donor in good health. The CDR3 amino acid sequence is: CASRRQDQETQYF. The DNA is TGTGCCAGCAGACGACAGGATCAAGAGACCCAGTACTTC.